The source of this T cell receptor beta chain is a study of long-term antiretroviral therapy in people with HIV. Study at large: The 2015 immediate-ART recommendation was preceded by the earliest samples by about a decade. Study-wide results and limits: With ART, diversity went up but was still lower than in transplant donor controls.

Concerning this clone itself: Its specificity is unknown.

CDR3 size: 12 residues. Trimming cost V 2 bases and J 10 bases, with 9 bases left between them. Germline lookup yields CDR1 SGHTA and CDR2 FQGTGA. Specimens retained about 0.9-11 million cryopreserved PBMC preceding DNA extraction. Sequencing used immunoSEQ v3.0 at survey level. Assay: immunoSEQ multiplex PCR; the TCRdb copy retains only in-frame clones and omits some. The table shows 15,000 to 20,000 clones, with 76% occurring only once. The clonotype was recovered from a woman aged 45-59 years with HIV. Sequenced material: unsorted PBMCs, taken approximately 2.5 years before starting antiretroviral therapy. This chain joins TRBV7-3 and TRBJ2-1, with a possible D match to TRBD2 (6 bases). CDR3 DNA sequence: TGTGCCAGCAGCTTAGGGCGGGGCGAGCAGTTCTTC. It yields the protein CASSLGRGEQFF.